The 26 T cell receptor beta chains below were found in one sample sequenced in a study of neoadjuvant nivolumab and ipilimumab in lung cancer. Some clones are missing from TCRdb's copy, which holds only in-frame ones; the method was immunoSEQ multiplex PCR. Here the sample spans roughly 49,000 clones, around nine tenths being singletons. The sequenced sample was blood, obtained before neoadjuvant nivolumab, alone or with ipilimumab. The source of these receptors is an adult with non-small cell lung cancer. Some clones in this sample may be carry-over from other donors' samples.

In nucleotides, the CDR3 is TGTGCCAGCACCCTAGCGGGAGGGGGGGGGACCCAGTACTTC. Translation: CASTLAGGGGTQYF. The chain links TRBV5-4 to TRBJ2-5, with 12 bases identical to TRBD2. In germline, CDR1 is SGHNT, CDR2 YYREEE (reference sequence). Germline trimming cut 6 bases from V and 7 bases from J; bases unmatched to any gene: 7. The CDR3 extends over 14 amino acids.

The chain is built from TRBV5-4 and TRBJ2-1, with 7 nucleotides matching TRBD1. V shed 0 bases and J 5 bases; nucleotides not matched to a gene: 5. Germline CDR1 reads SGHNT; CDR2 reads YYREEE (reference sequence). This CDR3 has 15 residues. The CDR3, as DNA: TGTGCCAGCAGCTTGGATGACAGGGATGACAATGAGCAGTTCTTC. Translated, it gives CASSLDDRDDNEQFF.

The V gene is TRBV18, the J gene TRBJ1-3, with 7 bases lining up with TRBD1. The V gene end was trimmed by 5 bases and the J gene end by 0 bases; junction bases not matched to a gene: 1. Germline V gives CDR1 KGHSH, CDR2 LQKENI. The CDR3 contains 14 residues. CDR3 DNA: TGTGCCAGCTCATGGGACAGCTCTGGAAACACCATATATTTT. This sequence encodes CASSWDSSGNTIYF.

The gene calls are TRBV4-3 and TRBJ2-2, with 9 bases lining up with TRBD1. The CDR3 sequence is 15 residues long. Germline V gene sequence: CDR1 LGHNA, CDR2 YSLEER. J was trimmed by 7 bases and V by 3 bases; bases with no gene match: 6. As DNA, the CDR3 is TGCGCCAGCAGCCACTGGACAGGGGCGGACGGGGAGCTGTTTTTT. Translation gives CASSHWTGADGELFF.

The count of this clone is one. The chain combines TRBV4-3 with TRBJ2-2; tentative D call: TRBD2 (6 bases). With 3 bases removed from V and 5 bases from J, the gap between germline ends came to 13 bases. CDR1 LGHNA and CDR2 YSLEER come from the germline V gene. The CDR3 is 15 amino acids. The CDR3 DNA is TGCGCCAGCAGCCAGGAGGGCCCAGGGACCGGGGAGCTGTTTTTT. Translation: CASSQEGPGTGELFF.

The chain couples TRBV5-1 to TRBJ2-2; D is ambiguous. Between the trimmed V and J ends, which lost 1 base and 6 bases, there was a span of 10 bases. The CDR3 has 14 residues. Germline V gene data show CDR1 as SGHRS and CDR2 as YFSETQ. This chain's CDR3 is CASSLYRNPGELFF. The CDR3 DNA sequence: TGCGCCAGCAGCTTGTATCGGAATCCCGGGGAGCTGTTTTTT. The full variable domain, its missing parts supplied by reference TRBV5-1 and TRBJ2-2, is KAGVTQTPRYLIKTRGQQVTLSCSPISGHRSVSWYQQTPGQGLQFLFEYFSETQRNKGNFPGRFSGRQFSNSRSEMNVSTLELGDSALYLCASSLYRNPGELFFGEGSRLTVL.

The rearrangement uses TRBV7-2 and TRBJ2-1; 7 nucleotides agree with TRBD2. CDR3 length: 14 residues. The germline V gene encodes CDR1 SGHTA and CDR2 FQGNSA. Trimming cost V 3 bases and J 4 bases; bases outside gene matches: 3. The chain's CDR3 is CASSFRGEYNEQFF. The CDR3 DNA reads TGTGCCAGCAGCTTCCGGGGGGAATACAATGAGCAGTTCTTC.

The chain is built from TRBV5-1 and TRBJ2-4; 7 positions match TRBD2. V shed 4 bases and J 0 bases; nucleotides not matched to a gene: 4. This CDR3 is built from 15 residues. The V gene's germline CDR1 is SGHRS and CDR2 YFSETQ. The CDR3 is CASSPGGQAKNIQYF. CDR3 DNA: TGCGCCAGCAGCCCGGGAGGACAAGCCAAAAACATTCAGTACTTC.

The chain links TRBV5-1 to TRBJ1-1; possibly TRBD1 for D (5 bases). Germline CDR1 SGHRS, CDR2 YFSETQ. V shed 5 bases and J shed 2 bases, with 16 bases lying between them. The CDR3 runs to 15 residues. This CDR3 is CASSFAPGTNTEAFF. In nucleotides, the CDR3 is TGCGCCAGCAGTTTTGCCCCGGGGACTAACACTGAAGCTTTCTTT.

For this clone: Within the sample, other DNA sequences also encode this same CDR3. The chain recombines TRBV30 with TRBJ1-5; D is possibly TRBD1 (5 bases). The V and J ends lost 2 bases and 4 bases respectively, with 12 bases between them. Germline CDR1 GTSNPN, CDR2 SVGIG (reference sequence). The CDR3 is 14 amino acids. The CDR3 nucleotides read TGTGCCTGGAGTAGGGACGGGGGGAATCAGCCCCAGCATTTT. This gives the protein CAWSRDGGNQPQHF.

This chain connects TRBV7-9 to TRBJ2-2; 7 bases are shared with TRBD1. CDR3 length: 16 residues. CDR1 is SEHNR, CDR2 FQNEAQ, per germline (reference sequence). J lost 6 bases, V lost 4 bases, and 11 bases had no gene match. DNA for the CDR3: TGTGCCAGCAGCTCCCCCGGGACAGCAGGGGCCGGGGAGCTGTTTTTT. Amino acid sequence: CASSSPGTAGAGELFF.

The V gene is TRBV6-5, the J gene TRBJ2-7, with 10 bases aligning to TRBD2. Germline-derived CDR1 and CDR2 are MNHEY and SVGAGI. The J segment lost 4 bases and the V segment lost 0 bases, leaving 3 bases of the junction unmatched. The CDR3 totals 15 residues. CDR3 DNA sequence: TGTGCCAGCAGTTACTCGACAGCGGGAGGGTACGAGCAGTACTTC. This codes for CASSYSTAGGYEQYF.

The chain joins TRBV30 to TRBJ2-3, with TRBD2 matching over 7 bases. CDR1 and CDR2 from the germline V gene are GTSNPN and SVGIG (reference sequence). The V gene end was trimmed by 5 bases and the J gene end by 6 bases; junction bases not matched to a gene: 11. The CDR3 runs to 14 residues. CDR3 in amino acids: CAWGEGLSGDTQYF. CDR3 nucleotides: TGTGCCTGGGGGGAGGGCTTGTCGGGTGATACGCAGTATTTT.

This chain connects TRBV7-9 to TRBJ2-3; 7 bases align to TRBD2. From germline, CDR1 is SEHNR and CDR2 FQNEAQ (reference sequence). This CDR3 has 15 residues. Trimming cost V 1 base and J 5 bases; bases outside gene matches: 6. CDR3 loop: CASSLVLGRVDTQYF. The DNA for the CDR3 is TGTGCCAGCAGCTTAGTCCTGGGGAGGGTAGATACGCAGTATTTT.

The genes are TRBV9 and TRBJ2-2; D unclear. There are 17 residues in the CDR3. The V gene's germline CDR1 is SGDLS and CDR2 YYNGEE. Trimming took 2 bases from V and 2 from J, leaving 16 bases between them. CDR3 in amino acids: CASSVSDGSLNTGELFF. The CDR3 nucleotides read TGTGCCAGCAGCGTCTCAGACGGGTCACTTAACACCGGGGAGCTGTTTTTT.

This sequence joins TRBV18 and TRBJ1-4, with D tentatively TRBD1 (5 bases). The germline CDR1 and CDR2 sequences are KGHSH and LQKENI. V was pared by 5 bases and J by 0 bases, with 10 bases between. CDR3 length: 15 residues. The CDR3 here is CASSEQVSTNEKLFF. In nucleotides, the CDR3 is TGTGCCAGCTCAGAACAGGTTTCAACTAATGAAAAACTGTTTTTT.

The V call is TRBV29-1, the J call TRBJ2-3; 11 bases match TRBD2. This CDR3 spans 15 amino acids. Germline assignment: CDR1 SQVTM and CDR2 ANQGSEA. J lost 7 bases, V lost 4 bases, and 10 bases had no gene match. DNA of the CDR3: TGCAGCGTTGGAATAGCGGGAGGGCCTATGAATACGCAGTATTTT. It is translated as CSVGIAGGPMNTQYF.

V is TRBV30 and J is TRBJ1-4; 8 nucleotides agree with TRBD1. With 0 bases clipped from V and 8 bases from J, the junction kept 14 bases outside the gene matches. The CDR3 spans 17 residues. Germline V CDR1 and CDR2: GTSNPN, SVGIG (reference sequence). Here the CDR3 DNA reads TGTGCCTGGAGTGTCACTGGATTTGGGACAGGCGGCGAAAAACTGTTTTTT. Its translation is CAWSVTGFGTGGEKLFF.

This clone was seen only once. This sequence joins TRBV5-6 and TRBJ1-1; D unresolved. Germline CDR1 is SGHDT and CDR2 is YYEEEE. The CDR3 consists of 13 residues. V was shortened by 4 bases and J by 6 bases, with 13 bases between the two germline ends. CDR3 in amino acids: CASSPIGSAEAFF. The CDR3, as DNA: TGTGCCAGCAGCCCCATCGGGTCGGCTGAAGCTTTCTTT. The full variable domain, rest sourced from reference TRBV5-6 and TRBJ1-1, is DAGVTQSPTHLIKTRGQQVTLRCSPKSGHDTVSWYQQALGQGPQFIFQYYEEEERQRGNFPDRFSGHQFPNYSSELNVNALLLGDSALYLCASSPIGSAEAFFGQGTRLTVV.

V is TRBV28 and J is TRBJ1-2; D gene uncertain. Germline assignment: CDR1 MDHEN and CDR2 SYDVKM. The CDR3 consists of 12 residues. V lost 4 bases, J lost 3 bases, and 6 bases lay in between. CDR3 loop: CASSWQYYGYTF. The CDR3 nucleotides are TGTGCCAGCAGTTGGCAATACTATGGCTACACCTTC.

The V and J genes are TRBV19 and TRBJ2-7; D is unresolved. V lost 3 bases to trimming and J lost 0 bases, with 9 bases between them. The CDR3 loop spans 14 amino acids. Germline CDR1 LNHDA, CDR2 SQIVND (reference sequence). As DNA, the CDR3 is TGTGCCAGTAGTATCGGGCCCGTCTCCTACGAGCAGTACTTC. Its protein product is CASSIGPVSYEQYF.

The rearrangement joins TRBV11-2 to TRBJ2-1; D might be TRBD2 (6 bases). V was cut by 5 bases and J by 4 bases, with 12 bases left in between. Germline CDR1 reads SGHAT; CDR2 reads FQNNGV. The CDR3 has 14 amino acids. CDR3 residues: CASSQIRGYNEQFF. CDR3 bases: TGTGCCAGCAGCCAAATCCGGGGGTACAATGAGCAGTTCTTC.

The CDR3 region is CASSPRGQGVRDTQYF. The CDR3 nucleotides are TGTGCCAGCAGCCCCCGGGGACAGGGTGTTAGAGATACGCAGTATTTT. The rearrangement joins TRBV7-3 to TRBJ2-3; 9 bases line up with TRBD1. V shed 5 bases, J shed 5 bases, and the junction held 11 bases outside the gene matches. The CDR3 runs to 16 residues. Germline V gene data show CDR1 as SGHTA and CDR2 as FQGTGA.

Concerning this clone itself: One end of the junction does not line up with germline, which may come from a read error. V is TRBV5-1 and J is TRBJ2-1; 9 bases are a match to TRBD2. This CDR3 contains 15 residues. Germline CDR1 is SGHRS and CDR2 is YFSETQ. CDR3 sequence reads: CASTSGTSSYSEQFF. The CDR3 nucleotides read TGCGCCAGCACCTCCGGGACTAGCAGCTACAGTGAGCAGTTCTTC.

This clone was seen just once. The rearrangement uses TRBV7-3 and TRBJ2-1; unclear D gene. This CDR3 has 15 residues. V was cut by 5 bases and J by 0 bases, with 11 bases left in between. From germline, CDR1 is SGHTA and CDR2 FQGTGA. The CDR3 nucleotides read TGTGCCAGCAGCGCTTCAATGAGCTCCTACAATGAGCAGTTCTTC. It codes for CASSASMSSYNEQFF.

The V gene is TRBV7-2, the J gene TRBJ1-4, with D possibly being TRBD1 (6 bases). Trimming stripped 1 base from V and 4 bases from J, with 7 bases between. Germline CDR1 and CDR2: SGHTA and FQGNSA. The CDR3 has 14 residues. This chain's CDR3 is CASSLDRVNEKLFF. CDR3 coding DNA: TGTGCCAGCAGCTTAGACAGGGTTAATGAAAAACTGTTTTTT.